A single sample is the source of the 28 T cell receptor beta chains below, sequenced in a study of T-cell memory formation after mild COVID-19. TCRdb reprocessed the 5' RACE reads with MiXCR, giving one entry per CDR3 protein. The sample lists around 300,000 distinct CDR3 sequences, around 13% seen once, with 22% in the top ten. Sample: PBMCs or a T cell subset sorted from them (not recorded which). Source of these receptors: a man between 18 and 29 years old who had mild COVID-19 (a few samples of this study predate the infection). Cell type and time point are not known.

This clonotype was seen at least ten times. The chain recombines TRBV7-6 with TRBJ2-5, with D possibly TRBD2 on 6 matching bases. Per the germline V gene, CDR1 is SGHVS and CDR2 is FNYEAQ. CDR3 length: 16 residues. The V end was cut by 2 bases, the J end by 5 bases, with 18 bases between. The CDR3 DNA sequence: TGTGCCAGCAGCTTAAACATACAGGCCGGAGGGGAGACCCAGTACTTC. Its protein product is CASSLNIQAGGETQYF.

For the CDR3, the DNA is TGTGCCAGCAGCTCCCGAGGGGGGCGCGACTATGGCTACACCTTC. Translating it yields CASSSRGGRDYGYTF. V gene TRBV7-8 combines with J gene TRBJ1-2; perhaps TRBD1 as D (6 bases). V shed 4 bases and J shed 3 bases, with 15 bases lying between them. The CDR3 is made up of 15 amino acids. CDR1 and CDR2 from the germline V gene are SGHVS and FQNEAQ.

The V and J genes are TRBV4-2 and TRBJ2-5; 10 bases are shared with TRBD2. Germline lookup yields CDR1 LGHNA and CDR2 YNFKEQ. This CDR3 spans 16 amino acids. With 1 base clipped from V and 2 bases from J, the junction kept 4 bases outside the gene matches. This CDR3 reads CASSQGLSGGQETQYF. As DNA, the CDR3 is TGTGCCAGCAGCCAAGGACTTAGCGGGGGGCAAGAGACCCAGTACTTC.

This chain uses TRBV4-3 with TRBJ2-1, with TRBD1 matching over 7 bases. This CDR3 contains 13 residues. Germline V gives CDR1 LGHNA, CDR2 YSLEER. V shed 0 bases and J 14 bases; nucleotides not matched to a gene: 7. The CDR3 sequence is CASSQEEQQGKFF. CDR3 in DNA: TGCGCCAGCAGCCAAGAGGAGCAACAGGGGAAGTTCTTC.

About this clonotype itself: This may come from a read error, since a much larger clone is one base off. J is TRBJ2-7 and V is TRBV5-1, with D possibly TRBD1 on 6 matching bases. The CDR3 has 15 residues. Per the germline V gene, CDR1 is SGHRS and CDR2 is YFSETQ. CDR3 DNA sequence: TGCACCAGCAGCTTGGGACAAGGGTCCCCCTACGAGCAGTACTTC. This sequence encodes CTSSLGQGSPYEQYF.

Here the CDR3 DNA reads TGTGCCAGCAGTGCACCGAGGTCTGGGTATAATTCACCCCTCCACTTT. It specifies CASSAPRSGYNSPLHF. The chain is built from TRBV25-1 and TRBJ1-6; no reliable D call. The CDR3 sequence is 16 residues long. V was pared by 4 bases and J by 4 bases, with 14 bases between. Looked up from germline, CDR1 is MGHDK and CDR2 is SYGVNS.

This clonotype was recorded at least ten times. V gene TRBV5-1 combines with J gene TRBJ2-3; D might be TRBD2 (6 bases). The CDR3 is made up of 14 amino acids. V lost 4 bases to trimming and J lost 2 bases, with 11 bases between them. Germline V gene sequence: CDR1 SGHRS, CDR2 YFSETQ. In DNA, the CDR3 is TGCGCCAGCAGCATCGGACTACCCACAGATACGCAGTATTTT. This translates into CASSIGLPTDTQYF.

The J gene is TRBJ2-3, the V gene TRBV12-3 or TRBV12-4, with TRBD2 identical over 9 bases. The J segment lost 5 bases and the V segment lost 5 bases, leaving 8 bases of the junction unmatched. This CDR3 is 15 amino acids long. In nucleotides, the CDR3 is TGTGCCAGCAGTCTTGAGGGCGGGGGGGAAGATACGCAGTATTTT. It specifies CASSLEGGGEDTQYF.

In this sample, this clonotype turned up a few times. Here the CDR3 DNA reads TGTGCCAGCAGCTTATTCTCCCGAGACAATGAGCAGTTCTTC. The encoded protein is CASSLFSRDNEQFF. V gene TRBV7-2 combines with J gene TRBJ2-1; D unresolved. With 2 bases removed from V and 5 bases from J, the gap between germline ends came to 10 bases. Germline assignment: CDR1 SGHTA and CDR2 FQGNSA. This CDR3 spans 14 amino acids.

The V call is TRBV3-1, the J call TRBJ1-3; TRBD1 aligns across 7 bases. The length of the CDR3 is 16 residues. The germline CDR1 and CDR2 sequences are LGHDT and YNNKEL (reference sequence). The junction had 9 bases not matched to a gene; V was cut back by 7 bases and J by 0 bases. The CDR3 bases are TGTGCCAGCATCTCGACAGGGATGAGCTCTGGAAACACCATATATTTT. Residues: CASISTGMSSGNTIYF.

The chain carries TRBV19 and TRBJ1-2, with a tentative D call TRBD1 (5 bases). Trimming stripped 4 bases from V and 4 bases from J, with 19 bases between. The CDR3 runs to 16 residues. Germline-derived CDR1 and CDR2 are LNHDA and SQIVND (reference sequence). The CDR3 coding sequence is TGTGCCAGTAGTAGACCGCGGGACCTCAAGACCTATGGCTACACCTTC. Translating it yields CASSRPRDLKTYGYTF.

In its sample, this clonotype was seen a few times. This rearrangement joins TRBV2 to TRBJ2-3; 7 nucleotides agree with TRBD2. The CDR3 sequence is 13 residues long. V dropped 4 bases and J dropped 8; count of bases not matched to a gene: 6. Germline V gene data show CDR1 as SNHLY and CDR2 as FYNNEI. DNA for the CDR3: TGTGCCAGCAGTGTCGGGACTACGGGTACGCAGTATTTT. Its translation: CASSVGTTGTQYF.

This chain joins TRBV6-6 and TRBJ2-5; D could derive from TRBD1 or TRBD2 (5 bases each). Trimming removed 7 bases at V and 4 bases at J, with 13 bases between. This CDR3 contains 13 residues. Germline CDR1 reads MNHNY; CDR2 reads SVGAGI (reference sequence). CDR3: CASTAAGTETQYF. Written as DNA, the CDR3 is TGTGCCAGCACAGCCGCAGGGACAGAGACCCAGTACTTC.

This clonotype was picked up many times. This rearrangement joins TRBV5-1 to TRBJ2-7, with 9 bases lining up with TRBD2. The germline CDR1 and CDR2 sequences are SGHRS and YFSETQ. The J segment lost 6 bases and the V segment lost 0 bases, leaving 7 bases of the junction unmatched. The CDR3 has 15 residues. CDR3 sequence: CASSLELSGGSEQYF. Written as DNA, the CDR3 is TGCGCCAGCAGCTTGGAACTAAGCGGGGGGTCCGAGCAGTACTTC. The whole variable domain, remainder taken from reference TRBV5-1 and TRBJ2-7, is KAGVTQTPRYLIKTRGQQVTLSCSPISGHRSVSWYQQTPGQGLQFLFEYFSETQRNKGNFPGRFSGRQFSNSRSEMNVSTLELGDSALYLCASSLELSGGSEQYFGPGTRLTVT.

The CDR3: CASSLHSVPMSEKLFF. CDR3 nucleotide sequence: TGTGCCAGCAGCTTACACTCCGTCCCAATGAGTGAAAAACTGTTTTTT. The chain uses TRBV7-2 and TRBJ1-4; no clear D gene. With 2 bases removed from V and 7 bases from J, the gap between germline ends came to 17 bases. The germline CDR1 and CDR2 sequences are SGHTA and FQGNSA. This CDR3 comprises 16 residues. Supplemented by reference TRBV7-2 and TRBJ1-4, the full variable domain reads GAGVSQSPSNKVTEKGKDVELRCDPISGHTALYWYRQSLGQGLEFLIYFQGNSAPDKSGLPSDRFSAERTGGSVSTLTIQRTQQEDSAVYLCASSLHSVPMSEKLFFGSGTQLSVL.

This clonotype was seen more than once but under ten times. The chain joins TRBV5-1 to TRBJ2-2; the D is unclear. The germline V gene has CDR1 SGHRS and CDR2 YFSETQ. CDR3 length: 14 residues. V was shortened by 4 bases and J by 2 bases, with 9 bases between the two germline ends. CDR3 in amino acids: CASSVQSNTGELFF. The CDR3, as DNA: TGCGCCAGCAGCGTCCAGTCAAACACCGGGGAGCTGTTTTTT.

CDR3 bases: TGTGCTACCGACTCCTACGAGCAGTACGTC. Translating gives CATDSYEQYV. The genes are TRBV12-5 and TRBJ2-7; D is unclear. This CDR3 region has 10 residues. Trimming stripped 10 bases from V and 0 bases from J, with 4 bases between. Germline values: CDR1 LGHNT, CDR2 FRNRAP.

V and J are TRBV10-3 and TRBJ1-6; 9 bases line up with TRBD1. The CDR3 runs to 14 residues. J gave up 7 bases and V 3 bases, and 1 base lay outside the gene matches. CDR1 is ENHRY, CDR2 SYGVKD, per germline. Here the CDR3 DNA reads TGTGCCATCAGTGAAGGACAGGGGAATTCACCCCTCCACTTT. It yields the protein CAISEGQGNSPLHF.

This clonotype occurred a few times. The chain joins TRBV20-1 to TRBJ2-4; D unclear. Germline V CDR1 and CDR2: DFQATT, SNEGSKA (reference sequence). The CDR3 is made up of 13 amino acids. V was pared by 1 base and J by 0 bases, with 4 bases between. In DNA form, the CDR3 reads TGCAGTGCTAGAGTTCTAGCCAAAAACATTCAGTACTTC. Protein: CSARVLAKNIQYF.

This clonotype showed up just a few times. The chain combines TRBV4-2 with TRBJ2-7; 7 bases agree with TRBD2. This CDR3 is built from 17 residues. J gave up 4 bases and V 3 bases, and 15 bases lay outside the gene matches. The germline CDR1 and CDR2 sequences are LGHNA and YNFKEQ. CDR3 sequence reads: CASSQGGRGEAGYEQYF. The CDR3 nucleotides read TGTGCCAGCAGCCAGGGAGGGCGCGGGGAGGCTGGGTACGAGCAGTACTTC.

The table lists this clonotype with a count of one. One end of the junction varies from germline; a read error may be responsible. The V and J genes are TRBV12-3 or TRBV12-4 and TRBJ1-2, with TRBD1 identical over 12 bases. The CDR3 is 16 residues long. The CDR3, as DNA: TGTGCCAGCAGTTCGGGACAGGGGGCGGTTAGCTATGTCTACACCTTC. Amino acids: CASSSGQGAVSYVYTF.

The chain couples TRBV7-2 to TRBJ1-4; TRBD1 matches 10 bases. The length of the CDR3 is 18 residues. Germline lookup yields CDR1 SGHTA and CDR2 FQGNSA. Unmatched junction bases numbered 14, after V lost 2 bases and J lost 8 bases. CDR3 nucleotide sequence: TGTGCCAGCAGCTTACGAGGGGACAGGGGAAGGGGCAGCGAAAAACTGTTTTTT. It translates to CASSLRGDRGRGSEKLFF.

This clonotype was seen many times. The V gene is TRBV12-3 or TRBV12-4, the J gene TRBJ2-3; perhaps D is TRBD1 or TRBD2 (5 bases each). The CDR3 contains 14 residues. V shed 3 bases and J shed 6 bases, with 13 bases lying between them. The CDR3 loop reads CASSFVTEGDTQYF. The DNA for the CDR3 is TGTGCCAGCAGTTTTGTGACCGAGGGGGATACGCAGTATTTT.

The chain carries TRBV7-6 and TRBJ2-3; D not certain. CDR1 and CDR2 (germline): SGHVS, FNYEAQ. The CDR3 consists of 16 residues. Trimming took 5 bases from V and 6 from J, leaving 21 bases between them. The CDR3 sequence is CASSQNGWVSADTQYF. In DNA, the CDR3 is TGTGCCAGCAGCCAGAACGGGTGGGTCAGCGCGGATACGCAGTATTTT. Full variable domain (outside the CDR3, taken from reference TRBV7-6 and TRBJ2-3): GAGVSQSPRYKVTKRGQDVALRCDPISGHVSLYWYRQALGQGPEFLTYFNYEAQQDKSGLPNDRFSAERPEGSISTLTIQRTEQRDSAMYRCASSQNGWVSADTQYFGPGTRLTVL.

The chain couples TRBV4-3 to TRBJ1-1; D call uncertain. V lost 0 bases, J lost 9 bases, and 11 bases lay in between. In germline, CDR1 is LGHNA, CDR2 YSLEER. There are 13 residues in the CDR3. The DNA of the CDR3 is TGCGCCAGCAGCCAAGAAGGCGGCTCACAAGCTTTCTTT. Translated: CASSQEGGSQAFF.

The J gene is TRBJ2-1, the V gene TRBV9; 10 bases map to TRBD1. Germline loops: CDR1 SGDLS, CDR2 YYNGEE. The J segment lost 6 bases and the V segment lost 4 bases, leaving 7 bases of the junction unmatched. This CDR3 contains 15 residues. The CDR3 sequence is CASSYGQGGGNEQFF. For the CDR3, the DNA is TGTGCCAGCAGCTACGGACAGGGGGGAGGCAATGAGCAGTTCTTC.

This clonotype came up a few times. The rearrangement joins TRBV5-1 to TRBJ2-5; 9 bases agree with TRBD1. This CDR3 region has 16 residues. Trimming at V came to 2 bases and at J to 1 base, leaving 6 bases not matched to a gene. Germline V gene data show CDR1 as SGHRS and CDR2 as YFSETQ. The CDR3 region has the DNA TGCGCCAGCAGCTTCCAACTGACAGGGGGCCAAGAGACCCAGTACTTC. It encodes CASSFQLTGGQETQYF.

This clonotype was recorded many times. This chain connects TRBV29-1 to TRBJ2-5, with D maybe TRBD2 (6 bases). Per the germline V gene, CDR1 is SQVTM and CDR2 is ANQGSEA. Between the trimmed V and J ends, which lost 7 bases and 1 base, there was a span of 10 bases. The CDR3 covers 12 residues. The CDR3 DNA reads as TGCAGCGGTGGGGGGACCCAAGAGACCCAGTACTTC. Its protein is CSGGGTQETQYF.